This T cell receptor beta chain was sequenced in a study of beta chain features in type 1 diabetes. Broader study findings: Moderately but significantly shorter TCRB CDR3s were found in Type 1 diabetes patients in all four CD4+ subsets. For patients and controls alike, PCR might favor shorter templates to the same degree.

Germline V CDR1 and CDR2: SGHNT, YYREEE (reference sequence). The ends were cut back, 4 bases at V and 0 bases at J, with 16 bases in the middle. There are 16 residues in the CDR3. Notes on this clone: Its antigen is currently unknown.

TCRB transcripts that were expressed got sequenced, as all of the isolated RNA had been reverse transcribed. TCRdb keeps only in-frame clones here, not all; method: immunoSEQ multiplex PCR. The repertoire holds roughly 700,000 clones, with 13% as singletons. Input material: naive CD4+ T cells from blood. The chain couples TRBV5-4 to TRBJ1-2; D may be TRBD1 (5 bases). The source of this sequence is a man between 18 and 29 years old with type 1 diabetes. The CDR3 is CASSPPGGEANYGYTF. The CDR3 coding sequence is TGTGCCAGCAGCCCCCCCGGGGGGGAAGCTAACTATGGCTACACCTTC.